The rows below give T cell receptor beta chains drawn from one sample of a study of beta chain features in type 1 diabetes. This table comes from immunoSEQ multiplex PCR, and its TCRdb copy is limited to in-frame clones, with some not included. The sample has 900,000 or so clones, roughly 16% seen once. The sample taken for sequencing was naive CD4+ T cells from blood. Every receptor here comes from a woman between 18 and 29 years old in good health. The CDR3 runs from the conserved cysteine through the conserved F or W. A D gene is named only where the DNA matches it firmly. Expanded clones get a size class; other rows say once, few or many, or leave the size out.

J,D,V,size,CDR3,DNA
TRBJ2-4,TRBD2,TRBV19,few,CASSSGGENKNIQYF,TGTGCCAGTAGTAGCGGGGGTGAGAACAAAAACATTCAGTACTTC
TRBJ2-1,-,TRBV2,few,CASSQEGGSYNEQFF,TGTGCCAGCAGCCAAGAGGGGGGCTCCTACAATGAGCAGTTCTTC
TRBJ2-7,-,TRBV6-5,-,CASSYQAPGLTYEQYF,TGTGCCAGCAGTTATCAGGCTCCGGGACTGACATACGAGCAGTACTTC
TRBJ2-7,-,TRBV6-5,few,CASSYSTSPGQTEQYF,TGTGCCAGCAGTTACTCGACCTCCCCGGGGCAGACCGAGCAGTACTTC
TRBJ2-7,-,TRBV5-1,-,CASSPQGRGLSEQYF,TGCGCCAGCAGCCCACAGGGTAGAGGCCTCTCCGAGCAGTACTTC
TRBJ2-1,-,TRBV10-3,few,CAISEQYNEQFF,TGTGCCATCAGTGAACAGTACAATGAGCAGTTCTTC
TRBJ2-2,TRBD1,TRBV5-6,-,CASSQGQGNTGELFF,TGTGCCAGCAGCCAAGGACAGGGGAACACCGGGGAGCTGTTTTTT
TRBJ2-2,-,TRBV7-9,few,CASSPSGPGTGELFF,TGTGCCAGCAGCCCGTCGGGGCCTGGCACCGGGGAGCTGTTTTTT
TRBJ2-5,-,TRBV19,few,CASSMMLSGALETQYF,TGTGCCAGTAGTATGATGTTGTCAGGCGCTTTGGAGACCCAGTACTTC
TRBJ2-5,TRBD2,TRBV4-2,-,CASSPVKMTSSEETQYF,TGTGCCAGCAGCCCCGTGAAGATGACTAGCAGTGAGGAGACCCAGTACTTC
TRBJ2-5,-,TRBV5-1,-,CASSFGGEYKGRIQETQYF,TGCGCCAGCAGCTTTGGAGGGGAGTATAAAGGCAGGATCCAAGAGACCCAGTACTTC
TRBJ2-3,TRBD1,TRBV7-6,few,CASSLGQTGDRRADTQYF,TGTGCCAGCAGCTTAGGTCAGACAGGGGACCGCAGGGCAGATACGCAGTATTTT
TRBJ2-1,-,TRBV9,few,CASSVLSYNEQFF,TGTGCCAGCAGCGTCCTCAGCTACAATGAGCAGTTCTTC
TRBJ2-1,-,TRBV7-8,few,CASSHRTRLASSYNEQFF,TGTGCCAGCAGCCACCGGACAAGACTCGCCAGCTCCTACAATGAGCAGTTCTTC
TRBJ1-2,-,TRBV20-1,-,CSARVGYGYTF,TGCAGTGCTAGAGTTGGCTATGGCTACACCTTC
TRBJ2-5,-,TRBV7-2,few,CASSFQGSRETQYF,TGTGCCAGCAGCTTTCAGGGGTCACGAGAGACCCAGTACTTC
TRBJ2-5,TRBD1,TRBV6-1,-,CASSGTGSWETQYF,TGTGCCAGCAGTGGGACAGGGTCTTGGGAGACCCAGTACTTC
TRBJ2-1,-,TRBV29-1,-,CSALEGLYNEQFF,TGCAGCGCGTTAGAGGGACTTTACAATGAGCAGTTCTTC
TRBJ2-3,-,TRBV29-1,few,CSVEVRAPDTQYF,TGCAGCGTGGAGGTACGGGCCCCAGATACGCAGTATTTT
TRBJ2-2,-,TRBV11-2,-,CASSSGRLNTGELFF,TGTGCCAGCAGCTCGGGACGCCTGAACACCGGGGAGCTGTTTTTT
TRBJ2-7,TRBD1,TRBV5-1,-,CASSQSEQGNMYF,TGCGCCAGCAGCCAATCGGAACAGGGGAATATGTACTTC
TRBJ2-5,-,TRBV6-1,few,CASRTVQGTQYF,TGTGCCAGCAGAACAGTCCAGGGGACCCAGTACTTC
TRBJ2-7,TRBD1,TRBV7-9,-,CASSLWGTGPYEQYF,TGTGCCAGCAGCTTATGGGGGACAGGACCCTACGAGCAGTACTTC
TRBJ2-1,TRBD1,TRBV2,few,CASSHRDSEQFF,TGTGCCAGCAGTCACCGGGACAGTGAGCAGTTCTTC
TRBJ2-1,TRBD1,TRBV18,few,CASSPGQGGNNEQFF,TGTGCCAGCTCACCGGGACAGGGGGGGAACAATGAGCAGTTCTTC
TRBJ1-5,TRBD1,TRBV6-5,-,CASSPGQGVHQPQHF,TGTGCCAGCAGTCCGGGACAGGGGGTTCATCAGCCCCAGCATTTT
TRBJ1-5,-,TRBV6-6,few,CASAPGKGADQPQHF,TGTGCCAGCGCACCGGGGAAGGGCGCGGATCAGCCCCAGCATTTT
TRBJ2-7,-,TRBV9,-,CASSVSAGYEQYF,TGTGCCAGCAGCGTATCGGCCGGTTACGAGCAGTACTTC
TRBJ2-7,TRBD1,TRBV25-1,-,CASSDRQGYEQYF,TGTGCCAGCAGTGACCGACAGGGATACGAGCAGTACTTC
TRBJ2-7,-,TRBV7-8,-,CASSLRGGVSYEQYF,TGTGCCAGCAGCTTAAGGGGCGGGGTGTCGTACGAGCAGTACTTC
TRBJ2-7,-,TRBV19,-,CASSTESGLREEQYF,TGTGCCAGTAGTACTGAATCCGGACTGCGTGAGGAGCAGTACTTC
TRBJ2-2,TRBD1,TRBV28,few,CASSPGDRGLAGELFF,TGTGCCAGCAGTCCAGGGGACAGGGGGCTGGCCGGGGAGCTGTTTTTT
TRBJ2-1,-,TRBV28,-,CASLGFRGRSYNEQFF,TGTGCCAGCCTCGGGTTTAGGGGCCGCTCCTACAATGAGCAGTTCTTC
TRBJ1-2,-,TRBV28,-,CASSPPGQRYGYTF,TGTGCCAGCAGTCCCCCCGGGCAGCGCTATGGCTACACCTTC
TRBJ2-1,TRBD2,TRBV19,-,CASRSSHAGGEQFF,TGTGCCAGTAGATCCAGTCACGCGGGGGGCGAGCAGTTCTTC
TRBJ2-3,-,TRBV6-1,-,CASRGSARSTDTQYF,TGTGCCAGCAGGGGTAGCGCCAGAAGCACAGATACGCAGTATTTT
TRBJ1-1,-,TRBV19,-,CASRQIGQIEAFF,TGTGCCAGTAGACAAATCGGACAGATTGAAGCTTTCTTT
TRBJ2-7,-,TRBV20-1,-,CSATGSYEQYF,TGCAGTGCTACTGGCTCCTACGAGCAGTACTTC
TRBJ2-3,-,TRBV19,few,CASSKSQGDADTQYF,TGTGCCAGTAGTAAATCCCAGGGAGACGCAGATACGCAGTATTTT
TRBJ2-7,TRBD1,TRBV18,-,CASSLGTGTSYEQYF,TGTGCCAGCTCACTTGGGACAGGGACCTCCTACGAGCAGTACTTC
TRBJ1-1,TRBD1,TRBV7-9,-,CASSSGQGMNTEAFF,TGTGCCAGCAGCTCAGGACAGGGAATGAACACTGAAGCTTTCTTT
TRBJ1-5,-,TRBV19,-,CASSIAGRYSNQPQHF,TGTGCCAGTAGTATTGCGGGACGGTATAGCAATCAGCCCCAGCATTTT
TRBJ2-3,-,TRBV4-3,-,CASSQDPGTQRRPTQYF,TGCGCCAGCAGCCAAGATCCCGGGACGCAACGACGCCCTACGCAGTATTTT
TRBJ2-3,-,TRBV5-4,few,CASSRGPDTQYF,TGTGCCAGCAGCCGCGGCCCCGATACGCAGTATTTT
TRBJ2-1,-,TRBV7-8,-,CASSLVEPSSYNEQFF,TGTGCCAGCAGCTTAGTCGAGCCCAGCTCCTACAATGAGCAGTTCTTC
TRBJ2-1,-,TRBV7-3,once,CASSLAHIYNEQFF,TGTGCCAGCAGCTTAGCACATATCTACAATGAGCAGTTCTTC
TRBJ2-7,-,TRBV28,few,CASSLYHYEQYF,TGTGCCAGCAGTTTATACCACTACGAGCAGTACTTC
TRBJ2-3,-,TRBV6-6,-,CASSYAQGTQYF,TGTGCCAGCAGTTACGCCCAGGGGACGCAGTATTTT
TRBJ2-7,-,TRBV5-1,few,CASSYGPFSEQYF,TGCGCCAGCAGCTACGGACCTTTCAGTGAGCAGTACTTC
TRBJ2-3,-,TRBV1,few,CTSSQEPAGTVTDTQYF,TGCACCAGCAGCCAAGAGCCAGCGGGTACGGTAACAGATACGCAGTATTTT
TRBJ2-3,-,TRBV6-5,few,CATRVTDTQYF,TGTGCCACCCGGGTCACAGATACGCAGTATTTT
TRBJ2-7,TRBD2,TRBV10-3,-,CAIRGTLAGGNGPYEQYF,TGTGCCATCAGAGGTACACTAGCGGGAGGAAACGGACCCTACGAGCAGTACTTC
TRBJ2-7,-,TRBV27,few,CASSLFASSYEQYF,TGTGCCAGCAGTTTGTTTGCGAGCTCCTACGAGCAGTACTTC
TRBJ2-7,-,TRBV23-1,-,CAAIMMREQYF,TGCGCTGCAATAATGATGCGCGAGCAGTACTTC
TRBJ1-1,-,TRBV12-5,few,CASGLLPQGEAFF,TGTGCTAGTGGTTTGCTTCCCCAGGGAGAAGCTTTCTTT
TRBJ1-5,-,TRBV19,few,CASSIVLGSNQPQHF,TGTGCCAGTAGTATTGTGCTAGGATCCAATCAGCCCCAGCATTTT
TRBJ2-2,TRBD1,TRBV7-9,few,CASSSDRATGELFF,TGTGCCAGCAGCTCCGACAGGGCCACCGGGGAGCTGTTTTTT
TRBJ2-3,TRBD2,TRBV10-3,few,CAITAGLAVGDTQYF,TGTGCCATCACCGCGGGACTAGCGGTTGGAGATACGCAGTATTTT